This entry concerns a single TCR beta chain. Its antigen is not known. The table came from immunoSEQ multiplex PCR; TCRdb's copy has only in-frame clones and leaves some out. Counted here are roughly 12,000 clones, roughly 70% occurring once; the ten biggest clones make up around 8.1%. This specimen belongs to a study of chemoradiotherapy in HPV16-positive cancers. Findings of the study overall: For HPV16-positive patients, expanding HPV-responsive T cells associated with longer recurrence-free survival. Non-HPV-specific T cells did not expand in tumors during treatment, whereas candidate HPV-specific clones and E7-related motifs did.

Specimen collection occurred from a patient who underwent chemoradiotherapy. This TCR derives from a human donor with HPV-associated anogenital cancer.

In DNA form, the CDR3 reads TGTGCCAGCCGCGAGACTGGGACTCCTAGAAATGAGCAGTTCTTC. This gives the protein CASRETGTPRNEQFF. The chain carries TRBV27 and TRBJ2-1, with D tentatively TRBD2 (6 bases). Looked up from germline, CDR1 is MNHEY and CDR2 is SMNVEV (reference sequence). The germline V and J ends were trimmed by 8 bases and 7 bases, with 21 bases remaining between them. The CDR3 sequence is 15 residues long.